These 14 T cell receptor beta chains were all obtained from the same sample, sequenced in a study of cytomegalovirus exposure and HLA in healthy donors. The study ran its PCR with 60 Vbeta and 13 Jbeta primers. Produced via immunoSEQ multiplex PCR; TCRdb's table is partial and in-frame only. The data contain roughly 80,000 clones, around 85% of them singletons. Material for sequencing was PBMCs. These receptors came from a woman aged 45-60 years in good health and CMV-seronegative.

This clone was seen only a few times. This chain uses TRBV4-1 with TRBJ2-7, with D maybe TRBD2 (6 bases). Trimming pared 2 bases from V and 2 bases from J, leaving 19 bases between. The CDR3 length is 17 residues. The germline V gene has CDR1 MGHRA and CDR2 YSYEKL. In nucleotides, the CDR3 is TGCGCCAGCAGCCAAACACTAGCCCCACCTGCGGCCTACGAGCAGTACTTC. This translates into CASSQTLAPPAAYEQYF.

V and J are TRBV30 and TRBJ1-6, with TRBD1 matching over 10 bases. This CDR3 is 16 amino acids long. Germline trimming cut 4 bases from V and 11 bases from J; bases unmatched to any gene: 14. Looked up from germline, CDR1 is GTSNPN and CDR2 is SVGIG (reference sequence). In DNA form, the CDR3 reads TGTGCCTGGACCGTGACAGGGGGCGTCTCGAGGACACCCCTCCACTTT. This codes for CAWTVTGGVSRTPLHF.

The genes are TRBV5-1 and TRBJ2-2, with TRBD1 matching over 8 bases. The CDR3 is 18 amino acids. The germline V gene encodes CDR1 SGHRS and CDR2 YFSETQ. J was trimmed by 0 bases and V by 0 bases; bases with no gene match: 7. The CDR3 nucleotides are TGCGCCAGCAGCTTGGGTGGGACAGGAGGATCGAACACCGGGGAGCTGTTTTTT. It translates to CASSLGGTGGSNTGELFF. Based on the CDR3 plus reference TRBV5-1 and TRBJ2-2, the full variable domain is KAGVTQTPRYLIKTRGQQVTLSCSPISGHRSVSWYQQTPGQGLQFLFEYFSETQRNKGNFPGRFSGRQFSNSRSEMNVSTLELGDSALYLCASSLGGTGGSNTGELFFGEGSRLTVL.

This clone is a singleton in its sample. The V gene is TRBV5-4, the J gene TRBJ2-3, with TRBD2 as a possible D gene (6 bases). The CDR3 runs to 16 residues. Germline CDR1 reads SGHNT; CDR2 reads YYREEE (reference sequence). Trimming left V 2 bases short and J 3 bases short, with 16 bases between. CDR3 in amino acids: CASSLHGGRGTDTQYF. The CDR3 nucleotides are TGTGCCAGCAGCTTACACGGGGGACGGGGGACAGATACGCAGTATTTT.

V and J are TRBV7-6 and TRBJ1-1; D call uncertain. Germline V gene data show CDR1 as SGHVS and CDR2 as FNYEAQ. Between the trimmed V and J ends, which lost 5 bases and 1 base, there was a span of 14 bases. CDR3 length: 15 amino acids. The CDR3 DNA reads as TGTGCCAGCAGCCAAATGAGAGAGGGGAACACTGAAGCTTTCTTT. Protein sequence: CASSQMREGNTEAFF.

V and J are TRBV6-1 and TRBJ2-7; 10 bases line up with TRBD1. From germline, CDR1 is MNHNS and CDR2 SASEGT. With V trimmed by 2 bases and J by 0 bases, 4 bases remained unmatched. This CDR3 contains 16 residues. The CDR3 nucleotides read TGTGCCAGCAGTGAATGGACAGGGGGACTCTCCTACGAGCAGTACTTC. Its protein product is CASSEWTGGLSYEQYF.

V and J are TRBV2 and TRBJ2-2; D is perhaps TRBD2 (6 bases). The germline V and J ends were trimmed by 8 bases and 4 bases, with 14 bases remaining between them. Germline V lookup: CDR1 SNHLY, CDR2 FYNNEI. The CDR3 length is 14 residues. The CDR3 sequence: CASRAEGGTGELFF. The CDR3 DNA sequence: TGTGCCAGCCGGGCGGAGGGCGGCACCGGGGAGCTGTTTTTT.

The chain carries TRBV19 and TRBJ1-5, with 9 bases identical to TRBD1. Germline V gene lookup returns CDR1 LNHDA and CDR2 SQIVND (reference sequence). The V segment lost 6 bases and the J segment 0 bases; nucleotides outside the gene matches: 15. CDR3 length: 19 residues. CDR3 DNA sequence: TGTGCCAGTAGGAATACCGGACAGGGGCTAGGCTATAGCAATCAGCCCCAGCATTTT. Residues: CASRNTGQGLGYSNQPQHF.

This clone was picked up one time. This sequence joins TRBV7-2 and TRBJ2-7; D may be TRBD1 (6 bases). V gave up 5 bases and J gave up 2 bases, with 13 bases separating them. CDR1 SGHTA and CDR2 FQGNSA come from the germline V gene. The CDR3 sequence is 14 residues long. CDR3 in amino acids: CASSDSDRTYEQYF. The CDR3 DNA reads TGTGCCAGCAGCGATTCTGACAGGACCTACGAGCAGTACTTC.

The chain uses TRBV7-6 and TRBJ2-5; 10 bases agree with TRBD1. The CDR3 length is 17 residues. Trimming removed 7 bases from V and 1 base from J; junction bases left unmatched: 12. CDR1 and CDR2 from the germline V gene are SGHVS and FNYEAQ. CDR3 nucleotide sequence: TGTGCCAGCATCTCCGCCGGGACAGGGGATTTCCAAGAGACCCAGTACTTC. This sequence encodes CASISAGTGDFQETQYF.

This chain connects TRBV27 to TRBJ2-3; 11 nucleotides match TRBD2. The germline V gene encodes CDR1 MNHEY and CDR2 SMNVEV (reference sequence). Trimming removed 5 bases from V and 0 bases from J; junction bases left unmatched: 7. The CDR3 extends over 17 amino acids. CDR3 loop: CASSPPTSGISTDTQYF. The DNA of the CDR3 is TGTGCCAGCAGTCCACCGACTAGCGGGATTAGCACAGATACGCAGTATTTT.

The V call is TRBV5-5, the J call TRBJ1-5; a weak D match, TRBD1 (6 bases). In germline, CDR1 is SGHKS, CDR2 YYEKEE (reference sequence). V was trimmed by 1 base and J by 7 bases, leaving 15 bases between them. CDR3 length: 15 amino acids. CDR3 sequence reads: CASSLQGRDRQPQHF. CDR3 DNA: TGTGCCAGCAGCTTGCAGGGGAGGGACCGACAGCCCCAGCATTTT.

The chain recombines TRBV6-5 with TRBJ1-2; no clear D. The CDR3 is 14 amino acids. Looked up from germline, CDR1 is MNHEY and CDR2 is SVGAGI. V was clipped by 5 bases and J by 2 bases, with 12 bases between them. CDR3 sequence reads: CASSKRSFNYGYTF. In DNA, the CDR3 is TGTGCCAGCAGTAAGCGGAGTTTCAACTATGGCTACACCTTC.

The rearrangement uses TRBV11-2 and TRBJ2-7, with D perhaps matching TRBD1 (6 bases). The ends were cut back, 4 bases at V and 2 bases at J, with 15 bases in the middle. Germline lookup yields CDR1 SGHAT and CDR2 FQNNGV. The CDR3 consists of 15 residues. CDR3 sequence (DNA): TGTGCCAGCAGCTACACGGGACAAGGAACCTACGAGCAGTACGTC. Translating gives CASSYTGQGTYEQYV.